Included here is one TCR beta chain sequence, with context. Its antigen remains unidentified. This CDR3 is 14 amino acids long. Germline V gene data show CDR1 as SGHRS and CDR2 as YFSETQ. V was clipped by 0 bases and J by 4 bases, with 9 bases between them. The data derive from a study of cytomegalovirus exposure and HLA in healthy donors. Study outcomes and limitations: Several top significant clusters appeared, in a later analysis, to be linked to common viral pathogens.

PCR amplification relied on 60 Vbeta primers (plus 13 Jbeta primers). Sequencing used immunoSEQ multiplex PCR; TCRdb keeps in-frame clones, though not all of them. The sample includes around 220,000 clones, 75% to 85% of them seen just once. The sequence was collected from a girl aged 5 to 17 in good health and CMV-seronegative. Sequenced: PBMCs. This chain links TRBV5-1 with TRBJ2-3; unclear D gene. The CDR3 DNA sequence: TGCGCCAGCAGCTTGGGCGACCAGGCAGATACGCAGTATTTT. Translating gives CASSLGDQADTQYF.